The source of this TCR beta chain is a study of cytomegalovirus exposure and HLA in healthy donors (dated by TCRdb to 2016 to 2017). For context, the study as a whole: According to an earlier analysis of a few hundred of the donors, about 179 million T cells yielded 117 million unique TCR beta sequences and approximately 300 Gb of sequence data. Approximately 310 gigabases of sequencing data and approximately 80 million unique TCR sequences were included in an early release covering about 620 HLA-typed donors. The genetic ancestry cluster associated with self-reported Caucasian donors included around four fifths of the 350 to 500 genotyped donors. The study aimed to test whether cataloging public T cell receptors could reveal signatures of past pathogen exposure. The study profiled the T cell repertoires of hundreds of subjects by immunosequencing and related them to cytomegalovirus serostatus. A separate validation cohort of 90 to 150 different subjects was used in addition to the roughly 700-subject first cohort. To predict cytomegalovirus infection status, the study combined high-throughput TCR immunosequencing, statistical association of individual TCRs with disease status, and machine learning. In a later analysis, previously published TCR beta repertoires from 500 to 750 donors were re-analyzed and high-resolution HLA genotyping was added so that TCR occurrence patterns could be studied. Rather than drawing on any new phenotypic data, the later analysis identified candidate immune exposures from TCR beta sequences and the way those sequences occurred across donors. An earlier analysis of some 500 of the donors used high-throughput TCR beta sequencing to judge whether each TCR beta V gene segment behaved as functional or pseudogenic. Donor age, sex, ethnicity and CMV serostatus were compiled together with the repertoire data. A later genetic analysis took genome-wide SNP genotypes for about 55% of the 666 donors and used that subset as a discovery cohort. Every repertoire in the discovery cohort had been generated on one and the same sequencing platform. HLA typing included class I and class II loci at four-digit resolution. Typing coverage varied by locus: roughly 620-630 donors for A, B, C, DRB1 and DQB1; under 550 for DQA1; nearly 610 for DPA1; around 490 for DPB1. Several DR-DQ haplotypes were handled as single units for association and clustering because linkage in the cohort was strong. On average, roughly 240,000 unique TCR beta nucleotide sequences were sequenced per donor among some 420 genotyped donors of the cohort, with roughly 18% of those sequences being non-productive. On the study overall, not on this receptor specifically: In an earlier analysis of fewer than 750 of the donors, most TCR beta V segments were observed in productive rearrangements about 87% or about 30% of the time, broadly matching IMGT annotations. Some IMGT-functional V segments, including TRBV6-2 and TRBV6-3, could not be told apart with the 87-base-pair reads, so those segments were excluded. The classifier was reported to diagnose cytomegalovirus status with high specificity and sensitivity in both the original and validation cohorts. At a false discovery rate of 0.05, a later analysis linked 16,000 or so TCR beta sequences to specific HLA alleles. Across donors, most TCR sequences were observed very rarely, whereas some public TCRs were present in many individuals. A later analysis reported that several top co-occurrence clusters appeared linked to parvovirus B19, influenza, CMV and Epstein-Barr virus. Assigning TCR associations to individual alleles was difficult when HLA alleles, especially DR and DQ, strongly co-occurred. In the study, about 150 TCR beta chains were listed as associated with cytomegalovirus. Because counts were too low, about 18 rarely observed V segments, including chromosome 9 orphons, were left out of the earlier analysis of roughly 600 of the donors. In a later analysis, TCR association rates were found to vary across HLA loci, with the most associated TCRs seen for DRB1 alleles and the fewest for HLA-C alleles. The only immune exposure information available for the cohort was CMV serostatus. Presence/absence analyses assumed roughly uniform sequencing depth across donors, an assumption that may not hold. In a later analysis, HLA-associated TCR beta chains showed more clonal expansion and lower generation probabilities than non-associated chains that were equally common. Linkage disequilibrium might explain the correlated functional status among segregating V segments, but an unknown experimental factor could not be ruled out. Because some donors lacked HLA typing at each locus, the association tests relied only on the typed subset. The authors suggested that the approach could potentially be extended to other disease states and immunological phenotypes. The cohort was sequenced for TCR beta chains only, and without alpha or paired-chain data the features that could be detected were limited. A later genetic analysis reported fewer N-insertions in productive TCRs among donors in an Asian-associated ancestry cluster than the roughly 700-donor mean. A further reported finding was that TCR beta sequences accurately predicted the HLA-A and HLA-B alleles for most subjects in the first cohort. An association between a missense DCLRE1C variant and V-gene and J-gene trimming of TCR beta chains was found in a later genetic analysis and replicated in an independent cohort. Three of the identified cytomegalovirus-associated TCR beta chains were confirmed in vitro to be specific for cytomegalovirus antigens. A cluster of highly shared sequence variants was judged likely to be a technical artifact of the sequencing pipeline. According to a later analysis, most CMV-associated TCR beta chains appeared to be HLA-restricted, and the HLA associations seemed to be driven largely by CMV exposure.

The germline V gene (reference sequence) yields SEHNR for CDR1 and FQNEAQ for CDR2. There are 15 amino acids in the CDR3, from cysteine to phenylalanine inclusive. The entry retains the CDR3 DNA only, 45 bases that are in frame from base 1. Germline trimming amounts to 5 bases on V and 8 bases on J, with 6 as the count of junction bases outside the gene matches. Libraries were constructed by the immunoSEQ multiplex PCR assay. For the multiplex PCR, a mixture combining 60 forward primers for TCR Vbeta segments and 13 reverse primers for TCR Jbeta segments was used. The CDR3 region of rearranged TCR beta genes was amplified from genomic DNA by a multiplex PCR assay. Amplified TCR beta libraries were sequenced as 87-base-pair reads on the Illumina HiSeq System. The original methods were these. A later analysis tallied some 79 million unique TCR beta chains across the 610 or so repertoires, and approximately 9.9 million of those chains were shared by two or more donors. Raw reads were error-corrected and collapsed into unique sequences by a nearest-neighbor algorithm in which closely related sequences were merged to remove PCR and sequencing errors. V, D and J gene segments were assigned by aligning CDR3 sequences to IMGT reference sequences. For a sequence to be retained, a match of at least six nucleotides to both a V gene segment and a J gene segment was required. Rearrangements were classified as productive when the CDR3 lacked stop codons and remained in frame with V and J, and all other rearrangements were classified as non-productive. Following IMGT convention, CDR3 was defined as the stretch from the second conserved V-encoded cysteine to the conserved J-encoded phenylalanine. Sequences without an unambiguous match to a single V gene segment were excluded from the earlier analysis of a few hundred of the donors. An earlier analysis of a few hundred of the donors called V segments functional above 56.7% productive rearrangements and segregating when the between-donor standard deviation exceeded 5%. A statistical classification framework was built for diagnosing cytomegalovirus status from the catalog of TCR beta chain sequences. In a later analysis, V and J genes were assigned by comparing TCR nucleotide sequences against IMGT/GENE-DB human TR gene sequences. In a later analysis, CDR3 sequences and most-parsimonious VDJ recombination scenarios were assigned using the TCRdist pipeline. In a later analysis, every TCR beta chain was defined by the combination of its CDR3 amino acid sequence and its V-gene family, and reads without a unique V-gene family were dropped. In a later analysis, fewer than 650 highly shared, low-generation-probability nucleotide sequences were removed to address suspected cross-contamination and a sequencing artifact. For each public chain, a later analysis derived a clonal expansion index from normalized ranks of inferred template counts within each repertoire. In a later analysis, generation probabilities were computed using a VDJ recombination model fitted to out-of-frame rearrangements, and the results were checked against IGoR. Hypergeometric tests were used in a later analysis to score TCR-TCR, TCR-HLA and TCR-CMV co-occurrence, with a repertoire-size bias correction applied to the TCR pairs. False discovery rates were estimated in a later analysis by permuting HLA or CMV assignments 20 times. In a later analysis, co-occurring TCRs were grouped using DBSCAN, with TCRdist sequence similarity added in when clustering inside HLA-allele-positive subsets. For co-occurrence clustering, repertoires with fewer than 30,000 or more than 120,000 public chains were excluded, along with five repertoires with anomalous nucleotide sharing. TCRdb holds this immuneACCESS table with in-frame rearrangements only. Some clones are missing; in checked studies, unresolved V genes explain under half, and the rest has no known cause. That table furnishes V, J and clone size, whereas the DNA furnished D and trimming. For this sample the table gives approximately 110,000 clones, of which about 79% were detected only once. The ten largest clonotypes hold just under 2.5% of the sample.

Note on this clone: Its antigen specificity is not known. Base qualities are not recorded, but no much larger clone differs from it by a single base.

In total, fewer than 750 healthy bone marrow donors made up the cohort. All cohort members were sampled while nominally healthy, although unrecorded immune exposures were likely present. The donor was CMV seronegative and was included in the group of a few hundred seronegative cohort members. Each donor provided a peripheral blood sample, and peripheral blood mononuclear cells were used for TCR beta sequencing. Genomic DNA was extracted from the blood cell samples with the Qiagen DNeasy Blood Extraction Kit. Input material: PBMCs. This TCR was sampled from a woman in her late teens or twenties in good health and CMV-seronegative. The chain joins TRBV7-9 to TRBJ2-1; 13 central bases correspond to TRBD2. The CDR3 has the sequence CASSPGTSGIDEQFF. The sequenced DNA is TGTGCCAGCAGCCCCGGGACTAGCGGGATCGATGAGCAGTTCTTC.